The 9 T cell receptor beta chains below were found in one sample sequenced in a study of regulatory T cells in long-lasting Graves disease. Construction of TCR beta libraries relied on iRepertoire HTBI primers and on Arm-PCR targeting CDR3 regions. TCRdb re-analysed the multiplex PCR reads in MiXCR, keeping a single row per CDR3 protein. Here the sample spans around 400,000 distinct CDR3 sequences, less than 25% being singletons. As for time point: persistent/refractory GD, antithyroid drugs over 5 years with positive TRAb. PBMCs were the source of the RNA used for TCR sequencing. The specimen was peripheral blood mononuclear cells (PBMCs), collected when the disease was refractory, from a patient treated with antithyroid drugs. The receptor set was obtained from a female donor with Graves disease.

This clonotype was counted only a few times. The rearrangement joins TRBV9 to TRBJ1-1; D unclear. The CDR3 contains 14 residues. Trimming removed 4 bases at V and 0 bases at J, with 10 bases between. Germline CDR1 and CDR2: SGDLS and YYNGEE. The CDR3 reads CASSPGDLNTEAFF. The CDR3 region has the DNA TGTGCCAGCAGCCCCGGCGACCTGAACACTGAAGCTTTCTTT.

J is TRBJ2-4 and V is TRBV7-9, with 11 nucleotides matching TRBD2. V was clipped by 1 base and J by 0 bases; unmatched bases: 8. Germline V gene data show CDR1 as SEHNR and CDR2 as FQNEAQ (reference sequence). The CDR3 sequence is 19 residues long. CDR3 sequence reads: CASSLDGLAGGPAKNIQYF. For the CDR3, the DNA is TGTGCCAGCAGCTTAGATGGGCTAGCGGGAGGCCCAGCCAAAAACATTCAGTACTTC.

A word on this clonotype: Since a much larger clone is just one base distant, this may be a read error. The rearrangement joins TRBV6-2 or TRBV6-3 to TRBJ2-7; D uncertain. With 0 bases removed from V and 2 bases from J, the gap between germline ends came to 5 bases. Germline lookup yields CDR1 MNHEY and CDR2 SVGEGT. This CDR3 spans 13 amino acids. The CDR3 protein is CASSYSGTYEQYF. The CDR3 coding sequence is TGTGCCAGCAGTTACTCGGGGACCTACGAGCAGTACTTC.

This clonotype showed up many times. The V call is TRBV12-3 or TRBV12-4, the J call TRBJ1-4; D gene unclear. There are 15 residues in the CDR3. Trimming stripped 7 bases from V and 0 bases from J, with 12 bases between. The CDR3, as DNA: TGTGCCAGCAAACGTGAGGGAGCAACTAATGAAAAACTGTTTTTT. It yields the protein CASKREGATNEKLFF.

V usage is TRBV20-1 and J usage is TRBJ2-7, with D maybe TRBD2 (6 bases). Trimming took 3 bases from V and 6 from J, leaving 21 bases between them. Germline assignment: CDR1 DFQATT and CDR2 SNEGSKA (reference sequence). The CDR3 consists of 15 residues. CDR3 DNA: TGCAGTGCTAGGACTAGGAGTTTTTCGGCAGTCGAGCAGTACTTC. Translating it yields CSARTRSFSAVEQYF.

With respect to this clonotype: A much bigger clone sits one base away, suggesting this may be a read error. The chain recombines TRBV3-1 with TRBJ1-2; the D is unclear. CDR1 and CDR2 from the germline V gene are LGHDT and YNNKEL (reference sequence). The CDR3 consists of 14 residues. The CDR3 DNA is TGTGCCAGCAGCCAAGCATCGACAACTGGTGGCCACACCTTC. Translation: CASSQASTTGGHTF.

This chain joins TRBV10-2 and TRBJ1-4; D is undetermined. In germline, CDR1 is WSHSY, CDR2 SAAADI. The CDR3 covers 14 residues. Trimming left V 6 bases short and J 8 bases short, with 16 bases between. CDR3 sequence: CASRDLRLQEKLFF. For the CDR3, the DNA is TGCGCCAGCAGAGATCTTAGACTACAGGAAAAACTGTTTTTT.

The chain employs TRBV19 and TRBJ1-2, with 7 bases aligning to TRBD1. The V gene's germline CDR1 is LNHDA and CDR2 SQIVND (reference sequence). This CDR3 has 15 amino acids. The J segment lost 2 bases and the V segment lost 5 bases, leaving 8 bases of the junction unmatched. CDR3: CASSRTGVGNYGYTF. The CDR3 coding sequence is TGTGCCAGTAGTCGTACAGGGGTGGGCAACTATGGCTACACCTTC.

J is TRBJ2-1 and V is TRBV15; 13 bases agree with TRBD2. Unmatched junction bases numbered 4, after V lost 0 bases and J lost 5 bases. Germline V gene lookup returns CDR1 LNHNV and CDR2 YYDKDF (reference sequence). The CDR3 runs 17 residues. Here the CDR3 reads CATSRESGLAGDNEQFF. For the CDR3, the DNA is TGTGCCACCAGCAGAGAATCCGGACTAGCGGGGGACAATGAGCAGTTCTTC.